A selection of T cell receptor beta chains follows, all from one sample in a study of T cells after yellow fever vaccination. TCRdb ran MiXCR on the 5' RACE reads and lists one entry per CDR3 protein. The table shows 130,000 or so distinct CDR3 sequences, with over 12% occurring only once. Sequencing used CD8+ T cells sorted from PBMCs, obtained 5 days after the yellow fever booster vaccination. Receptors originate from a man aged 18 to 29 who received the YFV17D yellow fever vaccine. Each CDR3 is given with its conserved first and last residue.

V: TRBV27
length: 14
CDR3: CASSPLGVGNTIYF

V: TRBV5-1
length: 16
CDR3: CASSLPGQEISYGYTF

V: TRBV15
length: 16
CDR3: CATSMRGRGIYNEQFF

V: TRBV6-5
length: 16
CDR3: CASSYGSSSYNSPLHF

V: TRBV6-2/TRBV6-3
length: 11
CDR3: CASSRPDTQYF

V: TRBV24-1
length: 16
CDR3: CATSPPGLAGLYEQFF

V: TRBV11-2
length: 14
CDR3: CASSLGPGNYGYTF

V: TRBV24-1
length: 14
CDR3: CATRLGQDRGKLFF

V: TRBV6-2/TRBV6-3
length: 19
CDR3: CASSYSITSGTGENSPLHF

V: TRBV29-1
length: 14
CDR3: CSATDGSGANVLTF

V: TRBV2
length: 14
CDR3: CATRTGGFQETQYF